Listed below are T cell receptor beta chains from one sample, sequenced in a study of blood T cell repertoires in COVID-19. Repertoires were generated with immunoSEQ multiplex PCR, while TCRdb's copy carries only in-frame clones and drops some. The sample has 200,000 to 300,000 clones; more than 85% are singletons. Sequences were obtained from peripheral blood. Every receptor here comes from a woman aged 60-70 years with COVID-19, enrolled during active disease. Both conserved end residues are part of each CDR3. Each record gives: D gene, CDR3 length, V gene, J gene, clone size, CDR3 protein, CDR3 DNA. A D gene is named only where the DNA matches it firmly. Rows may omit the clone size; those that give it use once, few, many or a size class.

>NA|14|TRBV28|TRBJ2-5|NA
CASNPSRGVETQYF
TGTGCCAGCAATCCCAGCAGGGGAGTTGAGACCCAGTACTTC
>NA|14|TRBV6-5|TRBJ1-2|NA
CASRSGSYAYGYTF
TGTGCCAGCAGATCAGGGTCATATGCGTATGGCTACACCTTC
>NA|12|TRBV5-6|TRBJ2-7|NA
CASSFLVGGPYF
TGTGCCAGCAGCTTTTTAGTTGGCGGTCCGTACTTC
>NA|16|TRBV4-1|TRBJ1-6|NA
CASSPPSTGKGSPLHF
TGCGCCAGCAGCCCCCCCTCGACAGGAAAGGGATCACCCCTCCACTTT
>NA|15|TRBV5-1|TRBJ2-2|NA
CASSLSGTNTGELFF
TGCGCCAGCAGCTTGAGCGGCACGAACACCGGGGAGCTGTTTTTT
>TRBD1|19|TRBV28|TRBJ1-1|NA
CASSSVSRQGARVRAEAFF
TGTGCCAGCAGTTCCGTATCGCGGCAGGGGGCGCGTGTCCGTGCTGAAGCTTTCTTT
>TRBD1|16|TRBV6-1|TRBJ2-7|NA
CASSDIQGSSTYEQYF
TGTGCCAGCAGTGACATACAGGGGTCTTCCACCTACGAGCAGTACTTC
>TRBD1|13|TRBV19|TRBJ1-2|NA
CASRQGRNYGYTF
TGTGCCAGTCGACAGGGTAGGAACTATGGCTACACCTTC
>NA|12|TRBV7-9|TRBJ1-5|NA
CASSLESGDQHF
TGTGCCAGCAGCTTAGAGTCAGGGGACCAGCATTTT
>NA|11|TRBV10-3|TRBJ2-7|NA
CATGGAYEQYF
TGTGCCACCGGAGGGGCGTACGAGCAGTACTTC
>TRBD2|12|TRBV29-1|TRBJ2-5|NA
CSVGLKLETQYF
TGCAGCGTGGGACTAAAATTGGAGACCCAGTACTTC
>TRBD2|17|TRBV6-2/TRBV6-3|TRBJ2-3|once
CASSTPFGLASTDTQYF
TGTGCCAGCAGCACGCCCTTCGGACTAGCGAGCACAGATACGCAGTATTTT
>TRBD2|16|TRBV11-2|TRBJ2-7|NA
CASSLGISGRNYEQYF
TGTGCCAGCAGCTTAGGGATTAGCGGGAGGAACTACGAGCAGTACTTC
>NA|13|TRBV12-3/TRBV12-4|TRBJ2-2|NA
CASNGRVTGELFF
TGTGCCAGCAATGGCAGGGTAACCGGGGAGCTGTTTTTT
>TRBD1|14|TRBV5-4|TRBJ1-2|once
CASSVGTGQYGYTF
TGTGCCAGCAGCGTTGGGACAGGGCAATATGGCTACACCTTC
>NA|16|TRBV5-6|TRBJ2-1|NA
CASSLDGGSSYNEQFF
TGTGCCAGCAGCTTGGATGGCGGAAGCTCCTACAATGAGCAGTTCTTC
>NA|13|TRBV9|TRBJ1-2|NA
CASSAGVSRGYTF
TGTGCCAGCAGCGCAGGGGTCAGCCGTGGCTACACCTTC
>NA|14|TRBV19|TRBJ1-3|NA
CASSRTGRGNTIYF
TGTGCCAGTAGTAGAACAGGGCGTGGAAACACCATATATTTT
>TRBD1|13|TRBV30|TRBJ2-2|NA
CAWLDRGTGELFF
TGTGCCTGGCTAGACAGGGGAACCGGGGAGCTGTTTTTT
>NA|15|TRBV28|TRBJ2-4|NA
CASSLSGVAKNIQYF
TGTGCCAGCAGTTTATCAGGTGTAGCCAAAAACATTCAGTACTTC
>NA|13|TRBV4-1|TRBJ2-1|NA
CASSQEGHHEQFF
TGCGCCAGCAGCCAAGAGGGCCACCATGAGCAGTTCTTC
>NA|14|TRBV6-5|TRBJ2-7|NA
CASSPRGGAHEQYF
TGTGCCAGCAGTCCCCGAGGGGGGGCCCACGAGCAGTACTTC
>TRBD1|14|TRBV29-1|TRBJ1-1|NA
CSVSQGQGNTEAFF
TGCAGCGTCTCCCAAGGACAGGGCAACACTGAAGCTTTCTTT
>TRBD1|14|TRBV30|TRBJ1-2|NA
CAWSGTGIAYGYTF
TGTGCCTGGAGTGGGACAGGGATCGCTTATGGCTACACCTTC
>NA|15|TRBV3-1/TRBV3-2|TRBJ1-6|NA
CASSQAGFGNSPLHF
TGTGCCAGCAGCCAAGCGGGGTTCGGGAATTCACCCCTCCACTTT
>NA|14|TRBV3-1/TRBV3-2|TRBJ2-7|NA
CASSSYGSGYEQYF
TGTGCCAGCAGCTCTTACGGGAGTGGCTACGAGCAGTACTTC
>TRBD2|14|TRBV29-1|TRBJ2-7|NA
CSATTSGGAGEQYF
TGCAGCGCCACGACTAGCGGGGGGGCAGGCGAGCAGTACTTC
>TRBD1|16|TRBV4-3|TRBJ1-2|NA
CASSERGGTGVYGYTF
TGCGCCAGCAGCGAACGCGGCGGGACAGGGGTCTATGGCTACACCTTC
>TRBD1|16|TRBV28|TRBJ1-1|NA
CASRTGTGGALTEAFF
TGTGCCAGCAGGACAGGGACAGGGGGAGCGTTAACTGAAGCTTTCTTT
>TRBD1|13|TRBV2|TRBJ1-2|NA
CASNRDSIYGYTF
TGTGCCAGCAACCGGGACAGCATCTATGGCTACACCTTC
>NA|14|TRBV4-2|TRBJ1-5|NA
CASSQPDRNQPQHF
TGTGCCAGCAGCCAACCCGACAGGAATCAGCCCCAGCATTTT
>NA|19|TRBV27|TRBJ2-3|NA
CASRNRRAGSSLSTDTQYF
TGTGCCAGCAGGAATAGGCGGGCGGGCTCCTCCTTGAGCACAGATACGCAGTATTTT
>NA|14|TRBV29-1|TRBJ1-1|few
CSVWDGGINTEAFF
TGCAGCGTATGGGACGGGGGGATAAACACTGAAGCTTTCTTT
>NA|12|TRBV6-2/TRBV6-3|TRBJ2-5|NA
CASSYNRETQYF
TGTGCCAGCAGTTACAATCGGGAGACCCAGTACTTC
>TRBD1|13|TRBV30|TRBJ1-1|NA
CAWDRQGVVEAFF
TGTGCCTGGGATCGACAGGGGGTCGTTGAAGCTTTCTTT
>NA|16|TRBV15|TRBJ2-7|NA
CATSRDRPSVAYEQYF
TGTGCCACCAGCAGAGATCGCCCTTCGGTCGCCTACGAGCAGTACTTC
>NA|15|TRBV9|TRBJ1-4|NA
CASSAAELGNEKLFF
TGTGCCAGCAGCGCAGCGGAACTAGGAAATGAAAAACTGTTTTTT
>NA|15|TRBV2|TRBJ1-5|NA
CASTPGQGSNQPQHF
TGTGCCAGCACCCCAGGGCAGGGGAGCAATCAGCCCCAGCATTTT
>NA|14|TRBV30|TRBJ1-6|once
CASAKGGGNSPLHF
TGTGCCTCGGCCAAAGGGGGAGGGAATTCACCCCTCCACTTT
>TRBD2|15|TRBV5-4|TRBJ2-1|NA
CASWSSGRSYNEQFF
TGTGCCAGCTGGAGTAGCGGGAGATCCTACAATGAGCAGTTCTTC
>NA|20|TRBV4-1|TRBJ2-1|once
CASSHRSPGAGYNSYNEQFF
TGCGCCAGCAGTCACCGATCCCCAGGGGCCGGCTATAACTCCTACAATGAGCAGTTCTTC
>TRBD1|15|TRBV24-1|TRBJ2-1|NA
CATSEAGTAYNEQFF
TGTGCCACCAGTGAGGCCGGGACAGCCTACAATGAGCAGTTCTTC
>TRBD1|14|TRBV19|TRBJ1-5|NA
CASSSGGGNQPQHF
TGTGCCAGTAGTTCAGGGGGCGGCAATCAGCCCCAGCATTTT
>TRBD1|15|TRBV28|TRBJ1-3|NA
CASRDTGGSGNTIYF
TGTGCCAGCAGAGACACAGGGGGCTCTGGAAACACCATATATTTT
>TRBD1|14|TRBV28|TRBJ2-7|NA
CASSAGQASYEQYF
TGTGCCAGCAGCGCCGGACAGGCCTCCTACGAGCAGTACTTC
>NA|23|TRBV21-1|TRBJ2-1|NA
CASSSAPPVPSGNLHTSYNEQFF
TGTGCCAGCAGCTCAGCACCCCCTGTGCCTAGCGGAAATCTACATACTTCCTACAATGAGCAGTTCTTC
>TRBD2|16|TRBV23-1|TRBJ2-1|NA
CASSQSPGGDHNEQFF
TGCGCCAGCAGTCAATCACCGGGAGGGGACCACAATGAGCAGTTCTTC
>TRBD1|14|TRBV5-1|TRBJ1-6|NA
CASSLAGQNSPLHF
TGCGCCAGCAGCTTGGCGGGACAGAATTCACCCCTCCACTTT
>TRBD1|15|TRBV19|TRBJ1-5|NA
CASRPTDREDQPQHF
TGTGCCAGTAGACCGACGGACAGGGAAGATCAGCCCCAGCATTTT
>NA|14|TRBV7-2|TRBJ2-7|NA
CASSLAGTAGEQYF
TGTGCCAGCAGCTTAGCGGGGACTGCGGGCGAGCAGTACTTC
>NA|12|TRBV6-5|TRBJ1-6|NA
CASRIQNSPLHF
TGTGCCAGCAGAATTCAGAATTCACCCCTCCACTTT